In this sample, the clone carrying this T cell receptor beta chain turned up a few times. Generated by immunoSEQ multiplex PCR, the TCRdb table keeps only in-frame clones and is missing some. The sample yields approximately 120,000 clones, over 75% seen once. V lost 1 base and J lost 3; bases outside the gene matches: 0. CDR3 length equals 13 residues. CDR1 and CDR2 (germline): SGHTA, FQGNSA. The data stem from a study of T cell responses to AZD1222 COVID-19 vaccine. The clonotype originates from an adult who received the AZD1222 COVID-19 vaccine. The rearrangement joins TRBV7-2 to TRBJ2-7; the match to TRBD2 covers 7 bases. Sequenced here: peripheral blood, sampled 28 days after the second AZD1222 dose. CDR3 sequence: CASSLGEGYEQYF. The CDR3 DNA is TGTGCCAGCAGCTTAGGGGAGGGCTACGAGCAGTACTTC.